This T cell receptor beta chain was sequenced in a study of quantifying T cell responses using KT2 cells. Study background: Reverse transcription used primers in the TCR alpha and beta constant regions. Regarding the study as a whole: KT2 sequences were detected down to about one KT2 cell per 100,000 PBMC.

Concerning this clonotype itself: Its antigen is currently unknown.

Each cDNA got a UMI-containing oligo ligated at its 3' end. First-round PCR used 4 cycles and beta primers RC1.1 and RC1.2 covering TRBC1 and TRBC2. TCRdb ran MiXCR on the UMI-ligation and nested PCR reads and lists one entry per CDR3 protein. Of more than 55,000 distinct CDR3 sequences in the sample, 9% to 15% were seen once. The V gene end was trimmed by 7 bases and the J gene end by 4 bases; junction bases not matched to a gene: 12. The CDR3 covers 15 residues. The V gene's germline CDR1 is MNHEY and CDR2 SMNVEV (reference sequence). The receptor was derived from a human donor. Material for sequencing was PBMCs spiked with cells of the T cell clone KT2. V and J are TRBV27 and TRBJ1-2; 7 bases are a match to TRBD1. This CDR3 reads CASNQPPGQSYGYTF. The CDR3 bases are TGTGCCAGCAACCAACCCCCGGGACAGAGCTATGGCTACACCTTC.